This is a list of T cell receptor beta chains from one sample in a study of blood T cell repertoires in COVID-19. Clones were read by immunoSEQ multiplex PCR, and TCRdb kept only the in-frame ones, dropping some. This repertoire shows 150,000 to 180,000 clones, 70% to 90% found once; its top ten account for approximately 0.6%. Sequencing was done on a sample of peripheral blood. These receptors all stem from a man aged 55 to 70 with COVID-19, enrolled during active disease. Each CDR3 is given with its conserved first and last residue.

CDR3: CASSLDRANTEAFF
J: TRBJ1-1
V: TRBV9

CDR3: CASSLRGDSYNEQFF
J: TRBJ2-1
V: TRBV7-3

CDR3: CASSSQGQATNEKLFF
J: TRBJ1-4
V: TRBV6-5

CDR3: CASSLTAGGEQYF
J: TRBJ2-7
V: TRBV7-8

CDR3: CASSLGTGTYNEQFF
J: TRBJ2-1
V: TRBV5-1

CDR3: CSVRGTSGGTQYF
J: TRBJ2-3
V: TRBV29-1

CDR3: CASSYMGGSYEQYF
J: TRBJ2-7
V: TRBV6-2/TRBV6-3

CDR3: CASSEGSVSNQPQHF
J: TRBJ1-5
V: TRBV11-2

CDR3: CASSKDYYYGYTF
J: TRBJ1-2
V: TRBV7-2

CDR3: CSASKVGLAGENEQFF
J: TRBJ2-1
V: TRBV20-1

CDR3: CASSFRSEAFF
J: TRBJ1-1
V: TRBV5-6

CDR3: CASRKTGIVQPQHF
J: TRBJ1-5
V: TRBV27

CDR3: CASRTADRPNTEAFF
J: TRBJ1-1
V: TRBV6-5

CDR3: CASSLGQQETQYF
J: TRBJ2-5
V: TRBV7-2

CDR3: CATYSSGANVLTF
J: TRBJ2-6
V: TRBV27

CDR3: CASSYDRWETEAFF
J: TRBJ1-1
V: TRBV6-6

CDR3: CASIVTGSTEAFF
J: TRBJ1-1
V: TRBV12-3/TRBV12-4

CDR3: CATLDSLLRYGYTF
J: TRBJ1-2
V: TRBV28

CDR3: CASSFLKTSGADTQYF
J: TRBJ2-3
V: TRBV5-6